This TCR beta chain derives from a study of memory CD4+ T cells and cytomegalovirus serostatus. Across the study: This sample comes from healthy Belgian adults, several CMV seropositive, some 22 seronegative. General study findings and limits: Each of some 67 CMV-associated TCRbeta sequences occurred in one to five individuals.

Single viable CD3+CD4+CD8-CD45RO+ cells were sorted as the memory CD4+ T cells. Serum IgG to CMV pp150, pp28, p38 and p52 defined serostatus. CD4+ T cells were isolated by positive magnetic selection. Profiled with immunoSEQ multiplex PCR; TCRdb holds only in-frame clones, not every one. The sample shows about 82,000 clones, more than 70% of them seen only once. This CDR3 region has 14 residues. Germline CDR1 is SGHRS and CDR2 is YFSETQ. V lost 6 bases and J lost 4, with 17 bases in between. Comment on this clone: The antigen is unknown.

The origin of this receptor is an adult in good health and CMV-seronegative. The chain combines TRBV5-1 with TRBJ2-7; no clear D. Material: memory CD4+ T cells from blood. The CDR3 sequence: CASIEGGANYEQYF. The CDR3 bases are TGCGCCAGCATAGAAGGCGGAGCAAATTACGAGCAGTACTTC.